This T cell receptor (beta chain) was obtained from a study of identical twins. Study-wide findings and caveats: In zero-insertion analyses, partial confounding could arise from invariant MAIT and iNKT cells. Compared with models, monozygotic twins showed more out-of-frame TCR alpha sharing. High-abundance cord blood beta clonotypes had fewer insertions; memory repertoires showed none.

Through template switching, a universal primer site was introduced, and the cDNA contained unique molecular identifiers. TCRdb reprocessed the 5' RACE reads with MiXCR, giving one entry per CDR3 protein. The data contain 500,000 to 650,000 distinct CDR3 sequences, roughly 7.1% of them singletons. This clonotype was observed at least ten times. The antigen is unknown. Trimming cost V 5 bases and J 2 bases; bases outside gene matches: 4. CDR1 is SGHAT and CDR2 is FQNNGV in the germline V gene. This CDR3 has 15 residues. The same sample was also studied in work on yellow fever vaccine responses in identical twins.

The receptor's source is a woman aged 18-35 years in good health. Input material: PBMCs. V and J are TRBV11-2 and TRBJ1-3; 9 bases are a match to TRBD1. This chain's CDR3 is CASSRGTGPGNTIYF. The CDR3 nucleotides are TGTGCCAGCAGCCGGGGGACAGGGCCTGGAAACACCATATATTTT.